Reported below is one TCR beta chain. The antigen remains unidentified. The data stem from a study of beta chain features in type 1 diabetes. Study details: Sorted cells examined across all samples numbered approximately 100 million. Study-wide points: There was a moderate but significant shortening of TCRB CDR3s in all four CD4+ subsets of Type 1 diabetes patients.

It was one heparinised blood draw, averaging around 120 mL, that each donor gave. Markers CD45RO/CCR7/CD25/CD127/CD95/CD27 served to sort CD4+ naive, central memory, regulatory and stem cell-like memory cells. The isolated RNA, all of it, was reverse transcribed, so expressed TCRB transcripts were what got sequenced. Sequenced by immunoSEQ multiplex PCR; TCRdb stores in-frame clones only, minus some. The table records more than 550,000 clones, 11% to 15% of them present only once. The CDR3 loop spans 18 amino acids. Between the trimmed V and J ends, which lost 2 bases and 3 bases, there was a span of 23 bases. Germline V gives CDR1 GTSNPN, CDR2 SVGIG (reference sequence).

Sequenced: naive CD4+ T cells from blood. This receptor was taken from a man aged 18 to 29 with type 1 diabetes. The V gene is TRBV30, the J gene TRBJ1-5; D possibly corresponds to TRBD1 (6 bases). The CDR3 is CAWSHHTGSALYNQPQHF. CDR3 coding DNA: TGTGCCTGGAGTCACCACACAGGGTCAGCCCTCTACAATCAGCCCCAGCATTTT.